A selection of T cell receptor beta chains follows, all from one sample in a study of blood T cell repertoires in COVID-19. Generated by immunoSEQ multiplex PCR, the TCRdb table keeps only in-frame clones and is missing some. Of approximately 170,000 clones in the sample, roughly nine tenths were seen once. Input material: peripheral blood. All receptors come from a man aged 30 to 45 with acute or convalescent COVID-19. Both conserved end residues are part of each CDR3. D genes are given only for firm matches. Some rows have no size entry. The others give once, few or many, or a class for an expanded clone.

NA	TRBV27	TRBJ2-4	NA	CASSLSDRLAKNIQYF	TGTGCCAGCAGTTTATCGGACAGACTAGCCAAAAACATTCAGTACTTC
NA	TRBV7-9	TRBJ2-5	TRBD1	CASSPDRDRGETQYF	TGTGCCAGCAGCCCAGACAGAGACAGGGGAGAGACCCAGTACTTC
NA	TRBV5-1	TRBJ1-3	NA	CASSFSDSGNTIYF	TGCGCCAGCAGCTTTAGTGACTCTGGAAACACCATATATTTT
NA	TRBV6-5	TRBJ1-4	NA	CASRRRSEKLFF	TGTGCCAGCAGGCGGCGTTCTGAAAAACTGTTTTTT
NA	TRBV30	TRBJ1-6	TRBD1	CAWSRDSLVNSPLHF	TGTGCCTGGTCCCGGGACAGCCTGGTTAATTCACCCCTCCACTTT
once	TRBV27	TRBJ1-4	NA	CASSLRGAANEKLFF	TGTGCCAGCAGTTTGCGGGGGGCTGCTAATGAAAAACTGTTTTTT
NA	TRBV6-6	TRBJ1-1	NA	CASTLDRNTEAFF	TGTGCCAGCACCTTGGACAGAAACACTGAAGCTTTCTTT
NA	TRBV7-8	TRBJ1-4	NA	CASSLVALTNEKLFF	TGTGCCAGCAGCTTAGTGGCTCTTACTAATGAAAAACTGTTTTTT
NA	TRBV5-1	TRBJ2-1	NA	CASTAGVSRNEQFF	TGCGCCAGCACCGCCGGGGTATCTCGTAATGAGCAGTTCTTC
NA	TRBV21-1	TRBJ2-2	NA	CASSKGLAGSLNTGELFF	TGTGCCAGCAGCAAGGGACTAGCGGGGTCCCTTAACACCGGGGAGCTGTTTTTT
once	TRBV29-1	TRBJ1-1	TRBD1	CSVDRDRVATEAFF	TGCAGCGTTGATAGGGACAGGGTGGCGACTGAAGCTTTCTTT
NA	TRBV5-5	TRBJ1-4	TRBD1	CASSLGSGTGAKLFF	TGTGCCAGCAGCTTGGGGTCAGGGACAGGGGCAAAACTGTTTTTT
NA	TRBV6-5	TRBJ1-4	NA	CASSQKSSGNEKLFF	TGTGCCAGCAGTCAGAAATCCAGCGGTAATGAAAAACTGTTTTTT
NA	TRBV30	TRBJ2-1	TRBD1	CAWSALTGGFYNEQFF	TGTGCCTGGAGTGCCCTCACAGGGGGCTTTTACAATGAGCAGTTCTTC
NA	TRBV6-5	TRBJ2-7	NA	CASSSLLTAIAYEQYF	TGTGCCAGCAGTTCCCTTCTGACAGCCATCGCCTACGAGCAGTACTTC
NA	TRBV6-2/TRBV6-3	TRBJ1-1	TRBD1	CASSNPGQGNSEAFF	TGTGCCAGCAGTAACCCCGGACAGGGTAACTCTGAAGCTTTCTTT
NA	TRBV18	TRBJ1-2	TRBD1	CASSPGWTGRDGYTF	TGTGCCAGCTCACCAGGATGGACAGGGCGAGATGGCTACACCTTC
NA	TRBV5-1	TRBJ1-1	NA	CASSLAPVVNTEAFF	TGCGCCAGCAGCTTGGCTCCCGTTGTGAACACTGAAGCTTTCTTT
few	TRBV7-9	TRBJ1-4	TRBD1	CASSLGTAANEKLFF	TGTGCCAGCAGCTTGGGGACAGCTGCAAATGAAAAACTGTTTTTT
NA	TRBV10-1	TRBJ2-1	TRBD2	CASSEKGGRALYEQFF	TGCGCCAGCAGTGAGAAGGGCGGGAGGGCTTTGTATGAGCAGTTCTTC
NA	TRBV27	TRBJ2-7	TRBD1	CASSLDETGSYEQYF	TGTGCCAGCAGTTTAGATGAGACAGGGTCCTACGAGCAGTACTTC
NA	TRBV2	TRBJ2-2	NA	CASSDMAYTGELFF	TGTGCCAGCAGTGATATGGCCTACACCGGGGAGCTGTTTTTT
once	TRBV5-6	TRBJ2-2	NA	CASSLISGSGELFF	TGTGCCAGCAGCTTAATATCAGGCAGCGGGGAGCTGTTTTTT
NA	TRBV6-5	TRBJ1-1	NA	CASSNPRGLNTEAFF	TGTGCCAGCAGCAACCCTCGGGGGTTGAACACTGAAGCTTTCTTT
NA	TRBV6-5	TRBJ2-3	TRBD1	CASSWTGGSTDTQYF	TGTGCCAGCAGTTGGACAGGGGGCAGCACAGATACGCAGTATTTT
once	TRBV30	TRBJ2-3	TRBD2	CAWNFGGVSTDTQYF	TGTGCCTGGAACTTCGGGGGGGTAAGCACAGATACGCAGTATTTT
NA	TRBV11-3	TRBJ2-5	TRBD1	CASSRTGSGETQYF	TGTGCCAGCAGCCGGACAGGGTCAGGAGAGACCCAGTACTTC
NA	TRBV6-4	TRBJ2-1	NA	CASSDSDNNEQFF	TGTGCCAGCAGTGACTCGGACAACAATGAGCAGTTCTTC
NA	TRBV28	TRBJ2-4	TRBD2	CASQAGGENIQYF	TGTGCCAGCCAGGCGGGGGGCGAAAACATTCAGTACTTC
NA	TRBV28	TRBJ1-2	TRBD1	CASSLYSGTAYGYTF	TGTGCCAGCAGTTTATATTCTGGGACAGCCTATGGCTACACCTTC
NA	TRBV28	TRBJ1-2	NA	CASSQTGQQSNYGYTF	TGTGCCAGCAGCCAAACCGGACAGCAATCTAACTATGGCTACACCTTC
NA	TRBV5-6	TRBJ2-3	NA	CASSSPNRDADTQYF	TGTGCCAGCAGCTCCCCGAACAGGGACGCAGATACGCAGTATTTT